This paragraph covers one T cell receptor (beta chain) sequence. This receptor's antigen is unknown. There are no base qualities to consult, and no much larger clone falls within one base. Reading from cysteine to phenylalanine, the CDR3 counts 17 amino acids. Kept here is only the CDR3 DNA, which spans 51 bases and is read in frame from base 1. From the germline V gene, CDR1 is KGHSH and CDR2 is LQKENI. V is pruned by 6 bases and J by 2 bases, leaving 12 bases of the junction without a gene match. Donors formed part of the validation cohort, which comprised 120 subjects and was distinct from the first cohort of under 850 subjects. These data come from a study of cytomegalovirus exposure and HLA in healthy donors (dated by TCRdb to about 2017). Regarding the research as a whole: According to a later analysis, the 110 or so validation repertoires were produced on the same platform as the 666 repertoires of the first cohort. The study aimed to test whether cataloging public T cell receptors could reveal signatures of past pathogen exposure. A separate validation cohort of 100 to 150 different subjects was used in addition to the roughly 720-subject first cohort. To predict cytomegalovirus infection status, the study brought together high-throughput TCR immunosequencing, statistical association of individual TCRs with disease status, and machine learning.

Findings and caveats that apply to the study as a whole: A later analysis found that TCRs clustered in the first cohort also tended to co-occur in the 120 validation repertoires, with 90% to 95% of cluster scores above 0. The study gave a list of roughly 150 TCR beta chains associated with cytomegalovirus. Across donors, most TCR sequences were observed very rarely, whereas some public TCRs were present in many individuals. The validation cohort had no HLA typing available for a later analysis, so co-occurrence within that cohort was assessed over all 120 or so repertoires. In vitro tests confirmed that a few of the cytomegalovirus-associated TCR beta chains recognize cytomegalovirus antigens. According to the authors, the approach could potentially be generalized to other disease states and immunological phenotypes. In both the original and validation cohorts, the classifier was reported to diagnose cytomegalovirus status with high specificity and sensitivity.

The library was obtained by the immunoSEQ multiplex PCR assay. Per the source publication's procedure: To diagnose cytomegalovirus status from the catalog of TCR beta chain sequences, a statistical classification framework was built. The table was pulled from immuneACCESS by TCRdb, which kept in-frame rearrangements only. Such tables lose some clones; where checked, under half of the loss comes from unresolved V genes, and the rest has no known cause. Clone size and V and J calls were adopted from that table, with D and trimming inferred from the DNA. The sample includes around 100,000 clones, with roughly 85% observed a single time. The leading ten clones occupy 20% to 25% of the sample.

The material sequenced was PBMCs. The sequence was obtained from a man aged 18 to 30 in good health and CMV-seropositive. The rearranged segments are TRBV18 and TRBJ1-2; 10 central nucleotides agree with TRBD1. The nucleotides are TGTGCCAGCTCCCTCCGGGACAGGGGCGAAACCAACTATGGCTACACCTTC. The resulting protein is CASSLRDRGETNYGYTF.